This entry lists 21 T cell receptor beta chains sequenced from one sample in a study of cytomegalovirus exposure and HLA in healthy donors. Only in-frame clones appear in the TCRdb table, and some are missing; sequencing was by immunoSEQ multiplex PCR. The sample holds 90,000 or so clones; approximately 81% are singletons and the top ten take around 20%. Input material: PBMCs. The receptor set was obtained from a man aged 18-30 years in good health and CMV-seropositive.

The chain recombines TRBV6-1 with TRBJ2-2; 8 bases are a match to TRBD2. The germline V gene has CDR1 MNHNS and CDR2 SASEGT. V was pared by 7 bases and J by 6 bases, with 7 bases of the junction left unmatched. CDR3 length equals 14 residues. This chain's CDR3 is CASTTGGFPGELFF. CDR3 in DNA: TGTGCCAGCACAACGGGAGGGTTTCCCGGGGAGCTGTTTTTT.

V is TRBV28 and J is TRBJ2-7; 8 nucleotides match TRBD1. V lost 1 base to trimming and J lost 4 bases; unmatched junction nucleotides: 3. CDR3 length: 14 amino acids. Germline CDR1 is MDHEN and CDR2 is SYDVKM. DNA for the CDR3: TGTGCCAGCAGTTTATCAGGGGGCTTATACGAGCAGTACTTC. Its translation is CASSLSGGLYEQYF.

This chain links TRBV7-9 with TRBJ2-1; TRBD2 matches 14 bases. V dropped 4 bases and J dropped 7; count of bases not matched to a gene: 6. Germline assignment: CDR1 SEHNR and CDR2 FQNEAQ (reference sequence). The CDR3 spans 16 residues. CDR3 protein: CASSSTTSGRVNEQFF. The CDR3 nucleotides are TGTGCCAGCAGCTCCACGACTAGCGGGAGGGTGAATGAGCAGTTCTTC.

The rearrangement links TRBV7-9 to TRBJ1-1; 8 bases map to TRBD1. CDR1 SEHNR and CDR2 FQNEAQ come from the germline V gene (reference sequence). Trimming removed 6 bases from V and 9 bases from J; junction bases left unmatched: 9. CDR3 size: 13 residues. CDR3 nucleotide sequence: TGTGCCAGCAGATCTGGACAGGGACTTCAAGCTTTCTTT. This gives the protein CASRSGQGLQAFF.

This clone came up a few times. This rearrangement joins TRBV27 to TRBJ2-7, with 9 nucleotides matching TRBD2. CDR1 is MNHEY, CDR2 SMNVEV, per germline (reference sequence). The CDR3 is 21 residues long. The ends lost 6 bases at V and 0 bases at J; junction bases unmatched: 24. The CDR3, as DNA: TGTGCCAGCAGCCAAACAGCTTCCGGGACTAGCCCCCCACTGGGCTCCTACGAGCAGTACGTC. Translation gives CASSQTASGTSPPLGSYEQYV.

The chain carries TRBV7-3 and TRBJ2-3, with TRBD1 identical over 7 bases. CDR1 and CDR2 (germline): SGHTA, FQGTGA. The CDR3 loop spans 14 amino acids. The junction had 2 bases not matched to a gene; V was cut back by 2 bases and J by 3 bases. Here the CDR3 reads CASSLLQGTDTQYF. The CDR3 nucleotides are TGTGCCAGCAGCTTACTACAGGGGACAGATACGCAGTATTTT.

In DNA form, the CDR3 reads TGTGCCAGCAGTGCTGGACAGGGTTGGGGTGAAGCTTTCTTT. Protein product: CASSAGQGWGEAFF. This chain joins TRBV6-1 and TRBJ1-1, with TRBD1 identical over 8 bases. Germline V gives CDR1 MNHNS, CDR2 SASEGT. With V trimmed by 4 bases and J by 7 bases, 8 bases remained unmatched. The CDR3 has 14 amino acids.

The chain recombines TRBV5-6 with TRBJ2-7, with TRBD2 matching over 7 bases. Germline CDR1 reads SGHDT; CDR2 reads YYEEEE. The CDR3 is 16 amino acids. V trimming: 6 bases; J trimming: 3 bases; junction bases outside the gene matches: 15. CDR3 bases: TGTGCCAGCACCCACTCCGGGAGGAGGGGCATCTACGAGCAGTACTTC. Translated: CASTHSGRRGIYEQYF.

This clone was recorded once. The chain recombines TRBV2 with TRBJ1-4, with a tentative D call TRBD1 (6 bases). With 6 bases removed from V and 5 bases from J, the gap between germline ends came to 13 bases. The CDR3 contains 14 residues. Germline lookup yields CDR1 SNHLY and CDR2 FYNNEI. In DNA form, the CDR3 reads TGTGCCAGCAGAATGGACAGTAGAAATGAAAAACTGTTTTTT. Its protein is CASRMDSRNEKLFF.

The V call is TRBV11-3, the J call TRBJ2-2, with D tentatively TRBD1 (5 bases). V gave up 0 bases and J gave up 7 bases, with 15 bases separating them. This CDR3 is built from 16 residues. The germline CDR1 and CDR2 sequences are SGHNT and YENEEA. The CDR3 DNA reads TGTGCCAGCAGCTTAGAGGGGCAGGGAAGGGGCGGGGAGCTGTTTTTT. Translated, it gives CASSLEGQGRGGELFF. The full variable domain, completed using reference TRBV11-3 and TRBJ2-2, is EAGVVQSPRYKIIEKKQPVAFWCNPISGHNTLYWYLQNLGQGPELLIRYENEEAVDDSQLPKDRFSAERLKGVDSTLKIQPAELGDSAVYLCASSLEGQGRGGELFFGEGSRLTVL.

This clone was seen only once. The chain combines TRBV7-2 with TRBJ1-5, with D perhaps matching TRBD1 (6 bases). Trimming shortened V by 1 base and J by 5 bases, and 12 bases separated the two germline ends. The CDR3 has 15 amino acids. From germline, CDR1 is SGHTA and CDR2 FQGNSA. CDR3 bases: TGTGCCAGCAGCTTAGACGGGGCAGGGGATCAGCCCCAGCATTTT. It yields the protein CASSLDGAGDQPQHF.

This clone was seen repeatedly, ten times or more. V and J are TRBV7-2 and TRBJ2-3; TRBD2 matches at 10 bases. The CDR3 runs 17 residues. Germline V gene lookup returns CDR1 SGHTA and CDR2 FQGNSA. V lost 2 bases, J lost 4 bases, and 9 bases stayed unmatched. CDR3 in amino acids: CASSLRASGSTPDTQYF. The CDR3 DNA is TGTGCCAGCAGCTTAAGAGCTAGCGGGAGTACCCCAGATACGCAGTATTTT.

The chain links TRBV28 to TRBJ2-7; tentatively, D is TRBD2 (5 bases). The V end lost 3 bases, the J end lost 1 base, and 10 bases lay between the germline ends. This CDR3 comprises 14 residues. Per germline, CDR1 MDHEN and CDR2 SYDVKM. CDR3 loop: CASSLALGSYEQYF. In DNA, the CDR3 is TGTGCCAGCAGTTTGGCACTAGGATCCTACGAGCAGTACTTC.

The rearrangement uses TRBV15 and TRBJ2-3; 9 bases match TRBD1. The V gene end was trimmed by 0 bases and the J gene end by 4 bases; junction bases not matched to a gene: 2. This CDR3 region has 15 residues. From germline, CDR1 is LNHNV and CDR2 YYDKDF (reference sequence). CDR3 sequence: CATSRDTGGADTQYF. CDR3 DNA sequence: TGTGCCACCAGCAGAGATACAGGGGGCGCAGATACGCAGTATTTT.

This chain uses TRBV5-6 with TRBJ2-5; 8 bases map to TRBD2. V was clipped by 4 bases and J by 4 bases; unmatched bases: 6. Germline CDR1 is SGHDT and CDR2 is YYEEEE. This CDR3 has 14 amino acids. The CDR3 nucleotides read TGTGCCAGCAGCCCGACTAGCGTCGGAGAGACCCAGTACTTC. Its protein is CASSPTSVGETQYF.

The chain carries TRBV6-5 and TRBJ2-2, with D possibly TRBD1 on 5 matching bases. This CDR3 has 13 amino acids. The V gene's germline CDR1 is MNHEY and CDR2 SVGAGI. V lost 6 bases, J lost 6 bases, and 11 bases lay in between. The CDR3 reads CASRFQGAGELFF. The CDR3 DNA sequence: TGTGCCAGCAGATTTCAGGGCGCCGGGGAGCTGTTTTTT.

This sequence joins TRBV7-8 and TRBJ1-5; a possible D gene is TRBD1 (5 bases). Germline CDR1 SGHVS, CDR2 FQNEAQ. Trimming removed 1 base at V and 1 base at J, with 11 bases between. The length of the CDR3 is 16 residues. The chain's CDR3 is CASSLEGRQSNQPQHF. CDR3 bases: TGTGCCAGCAGCTTAGAAGGTCGACAGAGCAATCAGCCCCAGCATTTT. The entire variable domain, with the rest obtained from reference TRBV7-8 and TRBJ1-5, is as follows: GAGVSQSPRYKVAKRGQDVALRCDPISGHVSLFWYQQALGQGPEFLTYFQNEAQLDKSGLPSDRFFAERPEGSVSTLKIQRTQQEDSAVYLCASSLEGRQSNQPQHFGDGTRLSIL.

V usage is TRBV2 and J usage is TRBJ1-3, with D tentatively TRBD1 (5 bases). V was cut by 6 bases and J by 0 bases, with 15 bases left in between. This CDR3 region has 16 residues. Germline values: CDR1 SNHLY, CDR2 FYNNEI. The CDR3 reads CASRGLAGDSGNTIYF. The CDR3 coding sequence is TGTGCCAGCAGAGGACTTGCGGGGGACTCTGGAAACACCATATATTTT.

CDR3 in amino acids: CASTGGRTSGNEQFF. The CDR3 nucleotides read TGTGCCAGCACCGGAGGAAGGACTAGCGGCAATGAGCAGTTCTTC. V usage is TRBV2 and J usage is TRBJ2-1; the match to TRBD2 covers 10 bases. V shed 7 bases, J shed 6 bases, and the junction held 9 bases outside the gene matches. Germline loops: CDR1 SNHLY, CDR2 FYNNEI. This CDR3 spans 15 amino acids.

The chain recombines TRBV27 with TRBJ2-7; a weak D match, TRBD1 (6 bases). CDR1 MNHEY and CDR2 SMNVEV come from the germline V gene (reference sequence). Trimming removed 4 bases from V and 6 bases from J, with 16 bases in between. The CDR3 extends over 14 amino acids. The CDR3 DNA sequence: TGTGCCAGCAGTTCGAGCAACAGGGCTTCCGAGCAGTACGTC. Protein product: CASSSSNRASEQYV.

The chain links TRBV6-6 to TRBJ1-4; tentative D call: TRBD1 (6 bases). The CDR3 is 14 residues long. CDR1 is MNHNY, CDR2 SVGAGI, per germline (reference sequence). V was clipped by 5 bases and J by 2 bases, with 9 bases between them. Here the CDR3 DNA reads TGTGCCAGCAGTCCTCAGGGGACTAATGAAAAACTGTTTTTT. It translates to CASSPQGTNEKLFF.